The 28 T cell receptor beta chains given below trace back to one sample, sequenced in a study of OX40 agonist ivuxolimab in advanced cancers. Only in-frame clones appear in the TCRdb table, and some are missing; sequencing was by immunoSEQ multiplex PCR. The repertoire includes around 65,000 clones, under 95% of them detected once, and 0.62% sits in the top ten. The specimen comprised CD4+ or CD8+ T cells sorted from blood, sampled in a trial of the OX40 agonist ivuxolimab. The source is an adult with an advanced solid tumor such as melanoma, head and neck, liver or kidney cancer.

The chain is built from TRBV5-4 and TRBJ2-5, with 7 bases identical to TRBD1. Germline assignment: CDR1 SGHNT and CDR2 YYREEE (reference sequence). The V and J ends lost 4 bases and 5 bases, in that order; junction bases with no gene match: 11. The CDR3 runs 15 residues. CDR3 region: CASSTRQGPGETQYF. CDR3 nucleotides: TGTGCCAGCAGCACTCGACAGGGACCGGGGGAGACCCAGTACTTC.

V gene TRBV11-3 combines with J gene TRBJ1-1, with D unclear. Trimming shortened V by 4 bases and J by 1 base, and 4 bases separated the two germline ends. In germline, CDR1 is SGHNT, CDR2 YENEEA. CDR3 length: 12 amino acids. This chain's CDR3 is CASSSWNTEAFF. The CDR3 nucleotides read TGTGCCAGCAGCTCATGGAACACTGAAGCTTTCTTT.

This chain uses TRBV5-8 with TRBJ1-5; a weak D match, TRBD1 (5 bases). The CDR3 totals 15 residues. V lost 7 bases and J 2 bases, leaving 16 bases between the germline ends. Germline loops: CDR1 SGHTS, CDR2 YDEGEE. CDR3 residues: CASAGGVVGNQPQHF. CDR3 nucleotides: TGTGCCAGCGCAGGAGGGGTAGTTGGCAATCAGCCCCAGCATTTT.

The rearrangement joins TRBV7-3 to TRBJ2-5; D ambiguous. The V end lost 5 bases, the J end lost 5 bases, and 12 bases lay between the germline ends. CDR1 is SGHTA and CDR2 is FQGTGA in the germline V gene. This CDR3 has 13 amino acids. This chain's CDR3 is CASSIRPGETQYF. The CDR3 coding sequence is TGTGCCAGCAGCATCCGACCCGGGGAGACCCAGTACTTC.

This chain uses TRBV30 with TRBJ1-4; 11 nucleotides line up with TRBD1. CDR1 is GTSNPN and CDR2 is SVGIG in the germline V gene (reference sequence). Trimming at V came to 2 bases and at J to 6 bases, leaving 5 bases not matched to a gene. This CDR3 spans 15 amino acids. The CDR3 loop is CAWSPRTGGDEKLFF. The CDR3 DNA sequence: TGTGCCTGGAGTCCGCGGACAGGGGGCGATGAAAAACTGTTTTTT.

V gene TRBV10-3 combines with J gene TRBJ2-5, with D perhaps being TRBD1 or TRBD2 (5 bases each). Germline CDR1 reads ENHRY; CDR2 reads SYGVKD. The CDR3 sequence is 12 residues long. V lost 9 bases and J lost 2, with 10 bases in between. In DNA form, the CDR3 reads TGTGCCATAGGGACGGTACAAGAGACCCAGTACTTC. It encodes CAIGTVQETQYF.

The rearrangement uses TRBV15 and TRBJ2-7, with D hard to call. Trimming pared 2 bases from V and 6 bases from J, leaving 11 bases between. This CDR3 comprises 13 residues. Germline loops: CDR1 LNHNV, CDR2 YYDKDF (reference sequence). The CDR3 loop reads CATSRNLVAEQYF. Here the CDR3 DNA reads TGTGCCACCAGCAGAAATCTTGTGGCCGAGCAGTACTTC.

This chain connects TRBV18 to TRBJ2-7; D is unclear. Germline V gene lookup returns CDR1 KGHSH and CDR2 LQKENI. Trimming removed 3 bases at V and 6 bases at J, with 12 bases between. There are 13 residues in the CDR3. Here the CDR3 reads CASSPSAGSEQYF. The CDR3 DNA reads TGTGCCAGCTCACCCTCAGCAGGATCCGAGCAGTACTTC. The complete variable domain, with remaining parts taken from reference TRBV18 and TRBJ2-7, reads NAGVMQNPRHLVRRRGQEARLRCSPMKGHSHVYWYRQLPEEGLKFMVYLQKENIIDESGMPKERFSAEFPKEGPSILRIQQVVRGDSAAYFCASSPSAGSEQYFGPGTRLTVT.

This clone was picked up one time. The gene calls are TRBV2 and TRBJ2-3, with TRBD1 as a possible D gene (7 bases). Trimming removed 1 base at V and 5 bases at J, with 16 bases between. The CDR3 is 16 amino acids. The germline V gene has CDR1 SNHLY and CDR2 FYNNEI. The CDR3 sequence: CASSEGRQGGKDTQYF. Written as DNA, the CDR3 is TGTGCCAGCAGTGAAGGAAGACAGGGCGGGAAAGATACGCAGTATTTT.

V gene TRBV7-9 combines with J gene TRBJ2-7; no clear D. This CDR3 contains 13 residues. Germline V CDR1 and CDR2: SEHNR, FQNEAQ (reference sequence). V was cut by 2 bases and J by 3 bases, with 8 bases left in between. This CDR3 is CASSLSGDYEQYF. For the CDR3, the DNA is TGTGCCAGCAGCTTATCTGGGGACTACGAGCAGTACTTC.

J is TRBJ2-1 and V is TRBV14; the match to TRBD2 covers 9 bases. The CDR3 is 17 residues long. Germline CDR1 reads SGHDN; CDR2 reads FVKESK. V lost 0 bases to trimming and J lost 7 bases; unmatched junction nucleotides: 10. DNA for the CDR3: TGTGCCAGCAGCCAAGACTCGGCGGGAGGGCTGAGGAATGAGCAGTTCTTC. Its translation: CASSQDSAGGLRNEQFF.

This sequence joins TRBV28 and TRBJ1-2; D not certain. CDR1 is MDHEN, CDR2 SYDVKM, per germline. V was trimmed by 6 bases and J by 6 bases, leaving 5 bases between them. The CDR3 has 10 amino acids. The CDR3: CASRANGYTF. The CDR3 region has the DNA TGTGCCAGCAGGGCAAATGGCTACACCTTC.

The CDR3 protein is CATSRDRSGNEKLFF. DNA for the CDR3: TGTGCCACCAGCAGAGATCGATCGGGGAATGAAAAACTGTTTTTT. The rearrangement uses TRBV15 and TRBJ1-4; D is unclear. Per the germline V gene, CDR1 is LNHNV and CDR2 is YYDKDF (reference sequence). This CDR3 region has 15 residues. Between the trimmed V and J ends, which lost 0 bases and 5 bases, there was a span of 10 bases.

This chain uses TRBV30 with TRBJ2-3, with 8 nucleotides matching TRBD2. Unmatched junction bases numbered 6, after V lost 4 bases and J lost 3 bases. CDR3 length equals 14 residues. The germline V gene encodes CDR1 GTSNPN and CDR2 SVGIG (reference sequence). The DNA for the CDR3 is TGTGCCTGGACAGACGGGGGGGCGACAGATACGCAGTATTTT. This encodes CAWTDGGATDTQYF.

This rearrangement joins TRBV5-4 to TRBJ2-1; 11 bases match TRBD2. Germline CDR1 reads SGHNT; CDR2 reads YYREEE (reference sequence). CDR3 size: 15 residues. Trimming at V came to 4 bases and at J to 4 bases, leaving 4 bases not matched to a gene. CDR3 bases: TGTGCCAGCAGCAGAGTAGCGGGGGGGTACAATGAGCAGTTCTTC. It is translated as CASSRVAGGYNEQFF.

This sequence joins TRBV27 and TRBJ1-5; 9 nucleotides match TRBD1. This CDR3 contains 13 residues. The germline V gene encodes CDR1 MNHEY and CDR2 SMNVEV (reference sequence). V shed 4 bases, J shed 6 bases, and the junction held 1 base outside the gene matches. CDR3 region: CASSSTGGQPQHF. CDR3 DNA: TGTGCCAGCAGTTCGACAGGGGGTCAGCCCCAGCATTTT.

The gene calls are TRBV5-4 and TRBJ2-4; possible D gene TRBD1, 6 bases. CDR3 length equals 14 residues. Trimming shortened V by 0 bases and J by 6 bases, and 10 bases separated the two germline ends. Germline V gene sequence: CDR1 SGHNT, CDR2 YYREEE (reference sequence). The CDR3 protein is CASSLGGGRNIQYF. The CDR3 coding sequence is TGTGCCAGCAGCTTGGGTGGGGGCCGAAACATTCAGTACTTC.

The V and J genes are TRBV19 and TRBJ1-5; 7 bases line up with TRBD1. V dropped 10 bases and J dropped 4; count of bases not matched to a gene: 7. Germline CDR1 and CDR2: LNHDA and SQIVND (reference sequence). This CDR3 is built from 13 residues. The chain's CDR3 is CATRDSSNQPQHF. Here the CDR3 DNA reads TGTGCCACCCGGGACAGTTCAAATCAGCCCCAGCATTTT.

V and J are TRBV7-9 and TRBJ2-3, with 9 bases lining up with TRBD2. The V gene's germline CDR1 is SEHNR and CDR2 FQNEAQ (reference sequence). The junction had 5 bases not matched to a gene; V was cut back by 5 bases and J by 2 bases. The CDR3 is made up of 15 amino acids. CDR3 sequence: CASSLGLANTDTQYF. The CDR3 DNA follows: TGTGCCAGCAGCCTCGGACTAGCGAACACAGATACGCAGTATTTT.

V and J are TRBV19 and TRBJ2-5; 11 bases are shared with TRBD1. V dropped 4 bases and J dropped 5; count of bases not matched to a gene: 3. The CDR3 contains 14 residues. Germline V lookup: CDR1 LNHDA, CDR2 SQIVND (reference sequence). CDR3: CASSRTGGVETQYF. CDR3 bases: TGTGCCAGTAGTAGGACAGGGGGCGTCGAGACCCAGTACTTC. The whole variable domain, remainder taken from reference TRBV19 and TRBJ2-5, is DGGITQSPKYLFRKEGQNVTLSCEQNLNHDAMYWYRQDPGQGLRLIYYSQIVNDFQKGDIAEGYSVSREKKESFPLTVTSAQKNPTAFYLCASSRTGGVETQYFGPGTRLLVL.

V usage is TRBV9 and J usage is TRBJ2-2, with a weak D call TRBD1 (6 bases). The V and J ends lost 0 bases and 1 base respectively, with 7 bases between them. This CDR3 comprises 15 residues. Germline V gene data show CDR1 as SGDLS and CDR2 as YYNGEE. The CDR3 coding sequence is TGTGCCAGCAGCGTAGCGGGACAGAACACCGGGGAGCTGTTTTTT. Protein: CASSVAGQNTGELFF.

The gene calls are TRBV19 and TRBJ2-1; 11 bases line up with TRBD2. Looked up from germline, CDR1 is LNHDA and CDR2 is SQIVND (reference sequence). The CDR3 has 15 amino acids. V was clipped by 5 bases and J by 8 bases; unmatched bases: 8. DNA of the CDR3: TGTGCCAGTAGTCTGGGACTAGCGGTCACCGATGAGCAGTTCTTC. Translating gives CASSLGLAVTDEQFF.

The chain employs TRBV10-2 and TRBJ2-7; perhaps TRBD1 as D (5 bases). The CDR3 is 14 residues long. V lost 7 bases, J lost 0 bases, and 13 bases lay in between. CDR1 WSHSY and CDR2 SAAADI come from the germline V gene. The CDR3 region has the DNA TGCGCCAGCATGCTCGACAGCGTCTCCTACGAGCAGTACTTC. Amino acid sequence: CASMLDSVSYEQYF.

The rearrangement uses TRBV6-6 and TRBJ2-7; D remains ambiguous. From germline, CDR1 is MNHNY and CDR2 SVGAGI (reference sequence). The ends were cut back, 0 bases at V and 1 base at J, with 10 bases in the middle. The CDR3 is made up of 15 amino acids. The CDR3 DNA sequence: TGTGCCAGCAGTTACTCGATGCTGGGGTCCTACGAGCAGTACTTC. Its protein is CASSYSMLGSYEQYF.

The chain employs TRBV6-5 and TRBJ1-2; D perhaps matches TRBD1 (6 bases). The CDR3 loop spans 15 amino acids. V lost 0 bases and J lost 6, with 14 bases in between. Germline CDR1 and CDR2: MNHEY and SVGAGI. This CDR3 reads CASSYSTGANNGYTF. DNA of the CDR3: TGTGCCAGCAGTTACTCTACGGGGGCGAACAATGGCTACACCTTC.

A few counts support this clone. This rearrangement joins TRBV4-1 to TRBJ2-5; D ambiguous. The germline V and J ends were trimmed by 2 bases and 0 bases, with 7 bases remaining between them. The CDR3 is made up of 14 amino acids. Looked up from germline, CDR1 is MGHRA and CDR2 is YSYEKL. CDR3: CASSQQANQETQYF. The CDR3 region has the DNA TGCGCCAGCAGCCAACAAGCCAACCAAGAGACCCAGTACTTC.

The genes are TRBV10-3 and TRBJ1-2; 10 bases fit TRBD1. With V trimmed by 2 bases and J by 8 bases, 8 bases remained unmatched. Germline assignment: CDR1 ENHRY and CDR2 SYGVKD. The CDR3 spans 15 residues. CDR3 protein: CAISEGPGQGRGYTF. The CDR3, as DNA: TGTGCCATCAGTGAGGGCCCGGGACAGGGGAGGGGCTACACCTTC.

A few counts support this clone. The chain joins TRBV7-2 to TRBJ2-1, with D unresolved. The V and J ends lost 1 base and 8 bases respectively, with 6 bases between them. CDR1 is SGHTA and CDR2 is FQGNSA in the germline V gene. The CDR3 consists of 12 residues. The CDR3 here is CASSLGGYEQFF. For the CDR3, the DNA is TGTGCCAGCAGCTTAGGTGGCTATGAGCAGTTCTTC.